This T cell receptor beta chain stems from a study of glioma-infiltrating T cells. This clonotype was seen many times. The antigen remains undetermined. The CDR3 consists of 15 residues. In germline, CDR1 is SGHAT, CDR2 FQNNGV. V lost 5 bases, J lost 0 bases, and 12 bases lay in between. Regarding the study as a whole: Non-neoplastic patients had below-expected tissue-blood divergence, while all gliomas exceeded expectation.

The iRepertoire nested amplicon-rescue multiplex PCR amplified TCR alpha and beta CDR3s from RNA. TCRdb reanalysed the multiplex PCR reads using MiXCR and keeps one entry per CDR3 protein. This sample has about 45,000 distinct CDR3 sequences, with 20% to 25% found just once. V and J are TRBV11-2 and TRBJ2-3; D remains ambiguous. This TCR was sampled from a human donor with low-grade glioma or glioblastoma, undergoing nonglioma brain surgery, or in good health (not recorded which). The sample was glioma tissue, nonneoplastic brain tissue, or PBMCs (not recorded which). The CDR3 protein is CASSTLGVSTDTQYF. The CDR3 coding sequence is TGTGCCAGCAGCACCCTCGGTGTTAGCACAGATACGCAGTATTTT.